This TCR beta chain was retrieved from a study of cytomegalovirus exposure and HLA in healthy donors. Study outcomes and limitations: The study designated 160 or so TCR beta chains cytomegalovirus-associated. Whilst most TCR sequences proved rare, a subset of public TCRs occurred across many donors.

J lost 2 bases, V lost 6 bases, and 5 bases had no gene match. Germline assignment: CDR1 SNHLY and CDR2 FYNNEI. This CDR3 region has 15 residues. Healthy donors of bone marrow made up the group. Sampled while nominally healthy, donors likely had unrecorded immune exposures. This clone was observed a few times. What it recognizes is unknown. Distinct nucleotide sequences in the sample also encode this CDR3. It was with 60 Vbeta and 13 Jbeta primers that the PCR ran. The data were produced by immunoSEQ multiplex PCR, yet TCRdb's version contains in-frame clones alone and is incomplete. The sample consists of about 98,000 clones, about two thirds of them appearing once.

Sequencing was carried out using PBMCs. This TCR was sampled from a man between 50 and 59 years old in good health and CMV-seronegative. J is TRBJ1-5 and V is TRBV2, with 9 bases identical to TRBD1. The CDR3 DNA is TGTGCCAGCAGCCCGGGACAGGGAGGCAATCAGCCCCAGCATTTT. Amino acids: CASSPGQGGNQPQHF.